These T cell receptor beta chains were read from a single sample in a study of T cell responses to AZD1222 COVID-19 vaccine. Produced via immunoSEQ multiplex PCR; TCRdb's table is partial and in-frame only. The sample carries around 140,000 clones, about 86% recorded once. The material sequenced was peripheral blood, taken 28 days after the second AZD1222 dose. The source is an adult who received the AZD1222 COVID-19 vaccine. Both conserved end residues are part of each CDR3. A D gene is named only where the DNA matches it firmly. Clone size is shown for a subset of rows, as once, few, many or a class of expanded clone.

v_call: TRBV7-2
d_call: TRBD2
clone_size: -
j_call: TRBJ2-1
cdr3_aa: CASSLIPTGGPSNEQFF
cdr3_nt: TGTGCCAGCAGCTTAATCCCTACGGGGGGGCCCAGCAATGAGCAGTTCTTC

v_call: TRBV19
d_call: -
clone_size: -
j_call: TRBJ2-2
cdr3_aa: CASSNGGLGTGELFF
cdr3_nt: TGTGCCAGTAGTAACGGGGGCCTGGGGACCGGGGAGCTGTTTTTT

v_call: TRBV6-5
d_call: -
clone_size: -
j_call: TRBJ1-3
cdr3_aa: CASSYVPGTGNTIYF
cdr3_nt: TGTGCCAGCAGTTACGTCCCAGGGACTGGAAACACCATATATTTT

v_call: TRBV30
d_call: -
clone_size: -
j_call: TRBJ1-4
cdr3_aa: CAWSGTLYEKLFF
cdr3_nt: TGTGCCTGGAGTGGGACTCTCTATGAAAAACTGTTTTTT

v_call: TRBV27
d_call: TRBD2
clone_size: -
j_call: TRBJ2-1
cdr3_aa: CASSPLAGGSNANEQFF
cdr3_nt: TGTGCCAGCAGTCCACTAGCGGGGGGGTCCAATGCAAATGAGCAGTTCTTC

v_call: TRBV2
d_call: -
clone_size: -
j_call: TRBJ1-2
cdr3_aa: CASSIGPTYGYTF
cdr3_nt: TGTGCCAGCAGCATTGGGCCAACTTATGGCTACACCTTC

v_call: TRBV4-1
d_call: -
clone_size: -
j_call: TRBJ2-1
cdr3_aa: CASSQVKGDEQFF
cdr3_nt: TGCGCCAGCAGCCAAGTTAAGGGGGATGAGCAGTTCTTC

v_call: TRBV30
d_call: TRBD1
clone_size: -
j_call: TRBJ1-5
cdr3_aa: CAWSRQGSNQPQHF
cdr3_nt: TGTGCCTGGAGTCGACAGGGAAGCAATCAGCCCCAGCATTTT

v_call: TRBV12-3/TRBV12-4
d_call: -
clone_size: -
j_call: TRBJ1-5
cdr3_aa: CASSFGEGQPQHF
cdr3_nt: -

v_call: TRBV6-5
d_call: -
clone_size: once
j_call: TRBJ1-1
cdr3_aa: CASSYRPEGGRGAFF
cdr3_nt: TGTGCCAGCAGTTATAGGCCGGAGGGGGGGCGCGGAGCTTTCTTT

v_call: TRBV5-1
d_call: TRBD2
clone_size: -
j_call: TRBJ2-1
cdr3_aa: CASSSGGLNEQFF
cdr3_nt: TGCGCCAGCAGCTCGGGGGGGCTAAATGAGCAGTTCTTC

v_call: TRBV30
d_call: -
clone_size: -
j_call: TRBJ1-5
cdr3_aa: CAWSEQAGQPQHF
cdr3_nt: TGTGCCTGGAGTGAGCAGGCTGGGCAGCCCCAGCATTTT

v_call: TRBV5-6
d_call: -
clone_size: -
j_call: TRBJ1-4
cdr3_aa: CASSLGATNEKLFF
cdr3_nt: TGTGCCAGCAGCTTGGGGGCAACTAATGAAAAACTGTTTTTT

v_call: TRBV19
d_call: -
clone_size: once
j_call: TRBJ2-6
cdr3_aa: CASSVRDGANVLTF
cdr3_nt: TGTGCCAGTAGTGTTAGGGACGGGGCCAACGTCCTGACTTTC

v_call: TRBV4-1
d_call: -
clone_size: -
j_call: TRBJ1-1
cdr3_aa: CASSQGRDPNTEAFF
cdr3_nt: TGCGCCAGCAGCCAAGGCCGGGACCCAAACACTGAAGCTTTCTTT

v_call: TRBV11-3
d_call: -
clone_size: -
j_call: TRBJ2-3
cdr3_aa: CASSLGGIDTQYF
cdr3_nt: TGTGCCAGCAGCTTAGGGGGGATAGATACGCAGTATTTT

v_call: TRBV19
d_call: TRBD1
clone_size: -
j_call: TRBJ2-2
cdr3_aa: CASTLTGVTGELFF
cdr3_nt: TGTGCCAGTACCCTGACAGGGGTCACCGGGGAGCTGTTTTTT

v_call: TRBV5-1
d_call: TRBD1
clone_size: -
j_call: TRBJ2-1
cdr3_aa: CASSPGDRGSYNEQFF
cdr3_nt: TGCGCCAGCAGCCCAGGGGACAGGGGATCCTACAATGAGCAGTTCTTC

v_call: TRBV3-1/TRBV3-2
d_call: -
clone_size: -
j_call: TRBJ1-4
cdr3_aa: CASSQGGSDEKLFF
cdr3_nt: TGTGCCAGCAGCCAAGGGGGTTCGGATGAAAAACTGTTTTTT

v_call: TRBV20-1
d_call: -
clone_size: -
j_call: TRBJ2-5
cdr3_aa: CSAPWGETQYF
cdr3_nt: TGCAGTGCTCCGTGGGGAGAGACCCAGTACTTC

v_call: TRBV2
d_call: -
clone_size: -
j_call: TRBJ2-1
cdr3_aa: CASSDVGLVEQFF
cdr3_nt: TGTGCCAGCAGTGATGTCGGGCTGGTTGAGCAGTTCTTC

v_call: TRBV28
d_call: -
clone_size: once
j_call: TRBJ2-3
cdr3_aa: CASFGGATDTQYF
cdr3_nt: TGTGCCAGCTTTGGAGGGGCCACAGATACGCAGTATTTT

v_call: TRBV4-2
d_call: -
clone_size: -
j_call: TRBJ2-5
cdr3_aa: CASSQDGRVGETQYF
cdr3_nt: TGTGCCAGCAGCCAAGATGGCCGGGTAGGGGAGACCCAGTACTTC

v_call: TRBV3-1/TRBV3-2
d_call: -
clone_size: -
j_call: TRBJ1-4
cdr3_aa: CASSQLGEKLFF
cdr3_nt: TGTGCCAGCAGCCAATTGGGAGAAAAACTGTTTTTT

v_call: TRBV19
d_call: -
clone_size: -
j_call: TRBJ1-1
cdr3_aa: CASSPLGQLNTEAFF
cdr3_nt: TGTGCCAGTAGCCCGCTAGGACAGCTGAACACTGAAGCTTTCTTT

v_call: TRBV5-8
d_call: TRBD1
clone_size: -
j_call: TRBJ1-5
cdr3_aa: CASSRDRGDQPQHF
cdr3_nt: TGTGCCAGCAGCCGGGACAGGGGTGATCAGCCCCAGCATTTT

v_call: TRBV7-2
d_call: -
clone_size: -
j_call: TRBJ1-3
cdr3_aa: CASSPTGTGNTIYF
cdr3_nt: TGTGCCAGCAGCCCTACAGGGACTGGAAACACCATATATTTT

v_call: TRBV5-1
d_call: -
clone_size: once
j_call: TRBJ2-5
cdr3_aa: CASSLRPSGETQYF
cdr3_nt: TGCGCCAGCAGCTTGCGGCCCAGCGGGGAGACCCAGTACTTC

v_call: TRBV7-7
d_call: -
clone_size: -
j_call: TRBJ2-7
cdr3_aa: CASSLGSAGPYEQYF
cdr3_nt: TGTGCTAGCAGCTTAGGTTCGGCAGGCCCTTACGAGCAGTACTTC

v_call: TRBV6-5
d_call: -
clone_size: -
j_call: TRBJ1-2
cdr3_aa: CASSYLGDYGYTF
cdr3_nt: TGTGCCAGCAGTTACCTGGGGGACTATGGCTACACCTTC

v_call: TRBV9
d_call: TRBD1
clone_size: -
j_call: TRBJ2-1
cdr3_aa: CASSVGRGETGVEQFF
cdr3_nt: TGTGCCAGCAGCGTAGGCAGGGGGGAGACAGGGGTTGAGCAGTTCTTC

v_call: TRBV4-1
d_call: -
clone_size: few
j_call: TRBJ1-5
cdr3_aa: CASSLTPSGSNQPQHF
cdr3_nt: TGCGCCAGCAGCCTGACGCCCAGCGGAAGCAATCAGCCCCAGCATTTT

v_call: TRBV7-9
d_call: TRBD1
clone_size: -
j_call: TRBJ1-2
cdr3_aa: CASSLAGGADGYTF
cdr3_nt: TGTGCCAGCAGCTTAGCAGGGGGCGCGGATGGCTACACCTTC

v_call: TRBV6-2/TRBV6-3
d_call: TRBD2
clone_size: -
j_call: TRBJ2-1
cdr3_aa: CASSYKGTSGQFF
cdr3_nt: TGTGCCAGCAGTTACAAAGGGACTAGCGGTCAGTTCTTC

v_call: TRBV11-3
d_call: TRBD1
clone_size: once
j_call: TRBJ2-1
cdr3_aa: CASSHGQGSYNEQFF
cdr3_nt: TGTGCCAGCAGTCATGGACAGGGGTCATACAATGAGCAGTTCTTC

v_call: TRBV11-3
d_call: -
clone_size: -
j_call: TRBJ1-2
cdr3_aa: CASSLARTPSHYGYTF
cdr3_nt: TGTGCCAGCAGCTTAGCTCGCACCCCAAGCCACTATGGCTACACCTTC

v_call: TRBV11-2
d_call: -
clone_size: -
j_call: TRBJ2-7
cdr3_aa: CASSPSSGHEQYF
cdr3_nt: TGTGCCAGCAGCCCATCCTCGGGCCACGAGCAGTACTTC

v_call: TRBV10-3
d_call: -
clone_size: -
j_call: TRBJ2-3
cdr3_aa: CAISETGAGTDTQYF
cdr3_nt: TGTGCCATCAGTGAGACGGGGGCTGGCACAGATACGCAGTATTTT

v_call: TRBV10-2
d_call: -
clone_size: -
j_call: TRBJ1-1
cdr3_aa: CASSAGTQEAFF
cdr3_nt: TGCGCCAGCAGCGCCGGGACTCAAGAAGCTTTCTTT

v_call: TRBV2
d_call: TRBD2
clone_size: -
j_call: TRBJ2-7
cdr3_aa: CASALAGRTYEQYF
cdr3_nt: TGTGCCTCAGCACTAGCGGGCCGAACCTACGAGCAGTACTTC

v_call: TRBV19
d_call: -
clone_size: -
j_call: TRBJ1-6
cdr3_aa: CASSSGTGRGNSPLHF
cdr3_nt: TGTGCCAGTAGTAGCGGGACCGGCCGGGGGAATTCACCCCTCCACTTT

v_call: TRBV7-8
d_call: -
clone_size: -
j_call: TRBJ1-3
cdr3_aa: CASSSDSSGNTIYF
cdr3_nt: TGTGCCAGCAGCTCAGACTCCTCTGGAAACACCATATATTTT

v_call: TRBV3-1/TRBV3-2
d_call: TRBD1
clone_size: once
j_call: TRBJ1-3
cdr3_aa: CASSLTGAGNTIYF
cdr3_nt: TGTGCCAGCAGTCTAACAGGGGCGGGAAACACCATATATTTT

v_call: TRBV6-4
d_call: -
clone_size: -
j_call: TRBJ2-1
cdr3_aa: CASSDSGVDEQFF
cdr3_nt: TGTGCCAGCAGTGACTCAGGCGTCGATGAGCAGTTCTTC

v_call: TRBV6-6
d_call: -
clone_size: -
j_call: TRBJ1-2
cdr3_aa: CASSTRGDTYGYTF
cdr3_nt: TGTGCCAGCAGTACGAGAGGGGACACTTATGGCTACACCTTC

v_call: TRBV24-1
d_call: TRBD1
clone_size: -
j_call: TRBJ2-1
cdr3_aa: CATGTGSPDEQFF
cdr3_nt: TGTGCCACCGGGACAGGTTCGCCCGATGAGCAGTTCTTC

v_call: TRBV27
d_call: -
clone_size: -
j_call: TRBJ1-3
cdr3_aa: CASSSRGAGNTIYF
cdr3_nt: TGTGCCAGCAGTTCGCGGGGTGCTGGAAACACCATATATTTT